This TCR beta chain was captured in a study of cytomegalovirus exposure and HLA in healthy donors (dated by TCRdb to the late 2010s). As for the study more broadly: In an earlier analysis of 587 of the donors, 250 to 300 Gb of sequence data and about 110 million unique TCR beta sequences from roughly 200 million T cells were reported. About 300 gigabases of sequencing data and around 87 million unique TCR sequences were included in an early release covering around 600 HLA-typed donors. Among the roughly 370 genotyped donors, approximately 77% belonged to the genetic ancestry cluster associated with self-reported Caucasian donors. The aim of the study was to test whether cataloging public T cell receptors could identify signatures of past pathogen exposure. Using immunosequencing, the study profiled T cell repertoires from 640 or so subjects and related those repertoires to cytomegalovirus serostatus. In addition to the first cohort of several hundred subjects, a separate validation cohort of 130 or so different subjects was used. To predict cytomegalovirus infection status, the study combined high-throughput TCR immunosequencing, statistical association of individual TCRs with disease status, and machine learning. A later analysis re-analyzed previously published TCR beta repertoires from about 730 donors and added high-resolution HLA genotyping to study TCR occurrence patterns. The later analysis used no new phenotypic data to find candidate immune exposures, relying instead on TCR beta sequences and their occurrence across donors. To decide whether each TCR beta V gene segment behaved as functional or pseudogenic, an earlier analysis of fewer than 750 of the donors relied on high-throughput TCR beta sequencing. Donor age, sex, ethnicity and CMV serostatus were compiled alongside the repertoire data. A later genetic analysis took genome-wide SNP genotypes for about three fifths of the roughly 670 donors and used that subset as a discovery cohort. All discovery cohort repertoires had been generated on a single sequencing platform. Both class I and class II loci were covered by HLA typing, at four-digit resolution. Typing coverage differed by locus: A, B, C, DRB1 and DQB1 were typed in roughly 629-630 donors, DQA1 in 522, DPA1 in some 610, and DPB1 in 450 to 490. Roughly 5 DR-DQ haplotypes were handled as single units for association and clustering, since linkage in the cohort was strong. Across around 400 genotyped donors of the cohort, an average of about 200,000 unique TCR beta nucleotide sequences per donor were sequenced, and roughly a sixth of those sequences were non-productive.

General conclusions and limits of the study: Linkage disequilibrium might explain the correlated functional status among segregating V segments, but an unknown experimental factor could not be excluded. In a later analysis, the rate of TCR association differed among HLA loci, with DRB1 alleles having the most associated TCRs and HLA-C alleles having the fewest. Some IMGT-functional V segments, including TRBV6-2 and TRBV6-3, could not be told apart with the 87-base-pair reads, so those segments were excluded. Three of the identified cytomegalovirus-associated TCR beta chains were confirmed in vitro to be specific for cytomegalovirus antigens. Compared with equally common non-associated chains, HLA-associated TCR beta chains in a later analysis were more clonally expanded and had lower generation probabilities. An earlier analysis of approximately 590 of the donors showed that most TCR beta V segments appeared in productive rearrangements either about 87% or about 30% of the time, which broadly matched IMGT annotations. Compared with the approximately 710-donor mean, donors in an Asian-associated ancestry cluster had fewer N-insertions in productive TCRs, according to a later genetic analysis. The classifier was reported to diagnose cytomegalovirus status with high specificity and sensitivity in both the original and validation cohorts. The study listed 150 to 200 TCR beta chains as associated with cytomegalovirus. The earlier analysis of almost 600 of the donors excluded approximately 17 rarely observed V segments, including chromosome 9 orphons, because counts were too low. When HLA alleles, especially DR and DQ, strongly co-occurred, attributing TCR associations to individual alleles was difficult. The authors suggested that the approach could potentially be extended to other disease states and immunological phenotypes. Only TCR beta chains were sequenced in this cohort, and the absence of alpha or paired-chain data limited detectable features. Most CMV-associated TCR beta chains appeared to be HLA-restricted in a later analysis, and the HLA associations seemed to be driven largely by CMV exposure. A cluster of highly shared sequence variants was judged likely to represent a technical artifact of the sequencing pipeline. A further reported finding was that TCR beta sequences accurately predicted the HLA-A and HLA-B alleles for most subjects in the first cohort. The only immune exposure information available for the cohort was CMV serostatus. Most TCR sequences were seen in very few donors, while some public TCRs were found in many individuals. At a false discovery rate of 0.05, a later analysis linked 15,000 to 20,000 TCR beta sequences to specific HLA alleles. In a later genetic analysis, a missense DCLRE1C variant was associated with V-gene and J-gene trimming of TCR beta chains, and the association was replicated in an independent cohort. Roughly uniform sequencing depth across donors was assumed in presence/absence analyses, although this assumption may not hold. Because HLA typing was unavailable for some donors at each locus, only the typed subset was used in association tests. A later analysis reported that several top co-occurrence clusters appeared linked to parvovirus B19, influenza, CMV and Epstein-Barr virus.

Trimming leaves V shorter by 4 bases and J shorter by 1 base, with the junction holding 8 bases beyond the gene matches. Taken from cysteine to phenylalanine, the CDR3 has 16 residues. This entry keeps only the CDR3 DNA: 48 bases, framed from base 1. CDR1 is given as SGDLS and CDR2 as YYNGEE, both from the germline V gene. The protocol used for the library was the immunoSEQ multiplex PCR assay. A mixture of 60 forward primers for TCR Vbeta segments and 13 reverse primers for TCR Jbeta segments was used in the multiplex PCR. The CDR3 region of rearranged TCR beta genes was amplified from genomic DNA by a multiplex PCR assay. Amplified TCR beta libraries were sequenced as 87-base-pair reads on the Illumina HiSeq System. Concerning the study's data processing: A later analysis tallied 70 million to 100 million unique TCR beta chains across the roughly 610 repertoires, and about 10 million of those chains were shared by two or more donors. A nearest-neighbor algorithm error-corrected the raw reads and collapsed the reads into unique sequences, merging closely related sequences to remove PCR and sequencing errors. V, D and J gene segments were assigned by aligning CDR3 sequences to IMGT reference sequences. For a sequence to be retained, at least a six-nucleotide match to both a V gene segment and a J gene segment was required. Rearrangements were called productive when the CDR3 lacked stop codons and stayed in frame with V and J; all others were non-productive. CDR3 was defined by IMGT convention, running from the second conserved V-encoded cysteine to the conserved J-encoded phenylalanine. In an earlier analysis of 550 to 650 of the donors, sequences lacking an unambiguous match to a single V gene segment were excluded. In an earlier analysis of roughly 500 of the donors, V segments were called functional above 56.7% productive rearrangements and were called segregating when the between-donor standard deviation exceeded 5%. A statistical classification framework was built for diagnosing cytomegalovirus status from the catalog of TCR beta chain sequences. A later analysis assigned V and J genes by comparing TCR nucleotide sequences with IMGT/GENE-DB human TR gene sequences. Using the TCRdist pipeline, a later analysis assigned CDR3 sequences along with most-parsimonious VDJ recombination scenarios. In a later analysis, each TCR beta chain was defined by its CDR3 amino acid sequence together with its V-gene family, and reads lacking a unique V-gene family were excluded. In a later analysis, approximately 590 highly shared, low-generation-probability nucleotide sequences were removed to address suspected cross-contamination and a sequencing artifact. In a later analysis, a clonal expansion index was calculated for each public chain from normalized within-repertoire ranks of inferred template counts. In a later analysis, generation probabilities were computed with a VDJ recombination model fitted to out-of-frame rearrangements, and the resulting probabilities were checked against IGoR. Hypergeometric tests were used in a later analysis to score TCR-TCR, TCR-HLA and TCR-CMV co-occurrence, with a repertoire-size bias correction applied to the TCR pairs. A later analysis estimated false discovery rates by permuting HLA or CMV assignments 20 times. In a later analysis, co-occurring TCRs were grouped using DBSCAN, with TCRdist sequence similarity added in when clustering inside HLA-allele-positive subsets. Repertoires with fewer than 30,000 or more than 120,000 public chains were left out of co-occurrence clustering, as were several repertoires with anomalous nucleotide sharing. TCRdb retrieved this table from immuneACCESS and kept in-frame rearrangements only. Not all clones are present; in checked studies, unresolved V genes account for under half, and no reason is known for the remainder. That table furnishes V, J and clone size, whereas the DNA furnished D and trimming. This sample gives over 150,000 clones in total; approximately 73% of them show up just once. The ten most abundant clones make up roughly 1.4% of the sample.

The cohort consisted of some 670 healthy bone marrow donors. All cohort members were sampled while nominally healthy, although unrecorded immune exposures were likely present. The donor was CMV seronegative and was included in the group of a few hundred seronegative cohort members. Each donor provided a peripheral blood sample, and peripheral blood mononuclear cells were used for TCR beta sequencing. Genomic DNA was extracted from the blood cell samples with the Qiagen DNeasy Blood Extraction Kit. To note about this clone: Which antigen it targets is not known. Per-base qualities were not stored, and no clone one base away is much larger.

In this chain, TRBV9 is recombined with TRBJ2-3; TRBD2 fits 8 bases in the junction. The sequence was obtained from a man between 50 and 59 years old in good health and CMV-seronegative. Sequenced sample: PBMCs. The CDR3 reads CASSSAGTRGTDTQYF. The nucleotides are TGTGCCAGCAGCTCGGCCGGGACTAGGGGCACAGATACGCAGTATTTT.